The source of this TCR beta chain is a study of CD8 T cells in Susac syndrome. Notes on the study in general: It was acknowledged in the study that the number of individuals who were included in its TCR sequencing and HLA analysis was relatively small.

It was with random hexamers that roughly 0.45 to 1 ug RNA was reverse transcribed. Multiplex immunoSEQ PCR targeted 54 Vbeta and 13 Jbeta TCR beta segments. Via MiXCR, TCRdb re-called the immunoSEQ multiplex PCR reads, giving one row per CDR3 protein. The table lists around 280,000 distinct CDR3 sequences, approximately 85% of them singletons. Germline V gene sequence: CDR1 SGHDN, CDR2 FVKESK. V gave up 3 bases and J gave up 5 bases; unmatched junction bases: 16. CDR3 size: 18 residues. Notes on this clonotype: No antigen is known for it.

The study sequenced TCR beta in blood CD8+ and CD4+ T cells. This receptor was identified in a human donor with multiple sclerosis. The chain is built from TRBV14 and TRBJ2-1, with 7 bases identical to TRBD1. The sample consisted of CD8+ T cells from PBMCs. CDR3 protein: CASSHARQGPRTNNEQFF. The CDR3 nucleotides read TGTGCCAGCAGCCACGCCAGACAGGGCCCTCGGACCAACAATGAGCAGTTCTTC.